These T cell receptor beta chains were read from a single sample in a study of cytomegalovirus exposure and HLA in healthy donors. The method was immunoSEQ multiplex PCR; TCRdb's version includes in-frame clones alone and lacks a portion of them. The data contain under 200,000 clones, 9.5% to 15% of them singletons. The source material was PBMCs. These receptors all stem from a man aged 45-60 years in good health and CMV-seropositive. Each CDR3 is given with its conserved first and last residue. A D gene is named only where the DNA matches it firmly. Only part of the rows carry a size: once, few, many, or a class if the clone is expanded.

>TRBJ1-2|TRBV7-9|.|.
CASSLTADYGYTF
TGTGCCAGCAGCTTGACAGCCGACTATGGCTACACCTTC
>TRBJ1-5|TRBV2|.|.
CASSVGRTNQPQHF
TGTGCCAGCAGTGTTGGAAGGACTAATCAGCCCCAGCATTTT
>TRBJ2-1|TRBV9|.|TRBD2
CASSSGGADRNEQFF
TGTGCCAGCAGTAGCGGGGGGGCCGATCGGAATGAGCAGTTCTTC
>TRBJ2-7|TRBV10-3|.|TRBD1
CAISENRGREQYF
TGTGCCATCAGTGAGAACAGGGGTCGAGAGCAGTACTTC
>TRBJ1-2|TRBV11-2|.|TRBD1
CASSLRTGIGYTF
TGTGCCAGCAGCTTAAGGACAGGGATCGGCTACACCTTC
>TRBJ2-5|TRBV6-1|.|.
CASKGRETQYF
TGTGCCAGCAAAGGGAGGGAGACCCAGTACTTC
>TRBJ2-5|TRBV11-3|.|TRBD1
CASSQGGRSWETQYF
TGTGCCAGCAGCCAAGGGGGCAGGAGTTGGGAGACCCAGTACTTC
>TRBJ2-6|TRBV11-3|.|TRBD2
CASTRTAGSGANVLTF
TGTGCCAGCACCCGTACAGCGGGATCTGGGGCCAACGTCCTGACTTTC
>TRBJ1-1|TRBV19|.|TRBD1
CASRRDRGGTEAFF
TGTGCCAGTAGAAGAGACAGGGGTGGAACTGAAGCTTTCTTT
>TRBJ1-4|TRBV5-1|few|.
CASSLAWGGETNEKLFF
TGCGCCAGCAGCTTGGCCTGGGGGGGCGAGACTAATGAAAAACTGTTTTTT
>TRBJ1-4|TRBV20-1|.|.
CSAPGGEKLFF
TGCAGTGCCCCAGGTGGTGAAAAACTGTTTTTT
>TRBJ2-7|TRBV5-4|.|.
CASSLEDTTYEQYF
TGTGCCAGCAGCTTGGAGGACACTACCTACGAGCAGTACTTC
>TRBJ1-1|TRBV7-3|few|.
CASSLRAGVDTEAFF
TGTGCCAGCAGCTTAAGGGCAGGGGTGGATACTGAAGCTTTCTTT
>TRBJ2-5|TRBV29-1|.|TRBD1
CSGLAGQGGETQYF
TGCAGCGGCCTTGCTGGGCAAGGGGGCGAGACCCAGTACTTC
>TRBJ1-6|TRBV27|.|TRBD1
CASSSRGQGSSYNSPLHF
TGTGCCAGCAGTTCCCGTGGACAGGGGAGCTCCTATAATTCACCCCTCCACTTT